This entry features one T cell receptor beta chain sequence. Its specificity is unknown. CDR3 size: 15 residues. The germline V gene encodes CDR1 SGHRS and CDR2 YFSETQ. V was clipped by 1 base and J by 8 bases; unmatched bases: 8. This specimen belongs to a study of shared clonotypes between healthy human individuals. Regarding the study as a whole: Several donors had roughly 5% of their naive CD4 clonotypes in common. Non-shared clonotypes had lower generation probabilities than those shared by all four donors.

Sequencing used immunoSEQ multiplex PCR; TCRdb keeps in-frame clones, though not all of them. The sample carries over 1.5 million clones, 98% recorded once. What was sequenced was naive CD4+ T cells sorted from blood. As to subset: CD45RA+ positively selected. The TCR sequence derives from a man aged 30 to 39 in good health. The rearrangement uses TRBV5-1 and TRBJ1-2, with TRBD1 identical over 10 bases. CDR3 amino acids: CASSLTGTGVFGYTF. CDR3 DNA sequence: TGCGCCAGCAGCTTGACCGGGACAGGGGTGTTCGGCTACACCTTC.